Below are 27 T cell receptor beta chains sequenced from a single sample in a study of blood T cells in healthy people across ages. The second PCR ran roughly 7 to 12 cycles with a sample-barcoded 5' primer and J-beta primers. TCRdb processed the 5' RACE reads anew with MiXCR; each CDR3 protein has one entry. The table shows over a million distinct CDR3 sequences, with roughly 60% occurring only once. Sequenced: blood. These receptors all stem from a man aged 18 to 30 in good health.

This clonotype was seen a handful of times. The rearrangement joins TRBV29-1 to TRBJ2-2, with 7 bases identical to TRBD1. Losses at the gene ends were 4 bases for V and 6 bases for J; bases not matched to a gene: 5. The length of the CDR3 is 13 residues. Germline loops: CDR1 SQVTM, CDR2 ANQGSEA. Here the CDR3 reads CSVVRQGAGELFF. Written as DNA, the CDR3 is TGCAGCGTTGTAAGGCAGGGGGCCGGGGAGCTGTTTTTT.

This chain uses TRBV7-6 with TRBJ2-5, with D uncertain. The germline V gene encodes CDR1 SGHVS and CDR2 FNYEAQ. This CDR3 is 14 amino acids long. Trimming removed 0 bases at V and 3 bases at J, with 8 bases between. The CDR3 here is CASSLAPQKETQYF. The CDR3 DNA reads as TGTGCCAGCAGCTTAGCTCCCCAAAAAGAGACCCAGTACTTC. Drawing the rest from reference TRBV7-6 and TRBJ2-5, the complete variable domain is GAGVSQSPRYKVTKRGQDVALRCDPISGHVSLYWYRQALGQGPEFLTYFNYEAQQDKSGLPNDRFSAERPEGSISTLTIQRTEQRDSAMYRCASSLAPQKETQYFGPGTRLLVL.

The genes are TRBV10-3 and TRBJ2-5, with D tentatively TRBD1 (6 bases). Matching the DNA end better, TRBJ2-7 makes the J call doubtful. Germline V gives CDR1 ENHRY, CDR2 SYGVKD. The CDR3 totals 13 residues. The CDR3 DNA follows: TGTGCCACCAGGACAGATGGTTGGAACGAGCAGTACTTC. This sequence encodes CATRTDGWNEQYF.

The chain couples TRBV29-1 to TRBJ2-7; 9 bases map to TRBD1. The CDR3 totals 14 residues. Losses at the gene ends were 7 bases for V and 6 bases for J; bases not matched to a gene: 13. CDR1 is SQVTM and CDR2 is ANQGSEA in the germline V gene. Written as DNA, the CDR3 is TGCAGCGCCGACCGTTTGGGACAGGGTCGCGAGCAGTACTTC. Protein: CSADRLGQGREQYF.

The CDR3 nucleotides are TGCAGTGCTTCGCCCGGCCCTGGGGCCAACGTCCTGACTTTC. This gives the protein CSASPGPGANVLTF. The chain is built from TRBV20-1 and TRBJ2-6; D is uncertain. CDR1 is DFQATT and CDR2 is SNEGSKA in the germline V gene (reference sequence). This CDR3 contains 14 residues. The ends were cut back, 5 bases at V and 2 bases at J, with 10 bases in the middle.

The V call is TRBV15, the J call TRBJ2-7; TRBD2 is a possible D gene (6 bases). V lost 3 bases to trimming and J lost 0 bases, with 15 bases between them. Germline V gene sequence: CDR1 LNHNV, CDR2 YYDKDF (reference sequence). This CDR3 contains 16 residues. The CDR3 sequence: CATSRVRAGSSYEQYF. The DNA for the CDR3 is TGTGCCACCAGCAGGGTACGAGCGGGCTCCTCCTACGAGCAGTACTTC. Full variable domain (outside the CDR3, taken from reference TRBV15 and TRBJ2-7): DAMVIQNPRYQVTQFGKPVTLSCSQTLNHNVMYWYQQKSSQAPKLLFHYYDKDFNNEADTPDNFQSRRPNTSFCFLDIRSPGLGDTAMYLCATSRVRAGSSYEQYFGPGTRLTVT.

In this sample, this clonotype turned up once. This rearrangement joins TRBV6-6 to TRBJ2-7; D may correspond to TRBD1 or TRBD2 (5 bases each). The J call is uncertain, as TRBJ2-5 better fits the DNA end. CDR1 and CDR2 from the germline V gene are MNHNY and SVGAGI (reference sequence). The CDR3 is 14 amino acids. CDR3 DNA: TGTGCCAGCAGTTACCCGAGTGGGGGAGAGACCCAGTACTTC. Protein product: CASSYPSGGETQYF.

This chain joins TRBV12-3 or TRBV12-4 and TRBJ1-2, with no clear D. V dropped 1 base and J dropped 1 base, with 7 bases sitting between them. This CDR3 has 14 residues. The CDR3 loop is CASSLEHSNYGYTF. In DNA form, the CDR3 reads TGTGCCAGCAGTTTAGAACACAGTAACTATGGCTACACCTTC.

The chain links TRBV4-1 to TRBJ2-1; 14 bases are shared with TRBD2. J gave up 4 bases and V 5 bases, and 4 bases lay outside the gene matches. The germline CDR1 and CDR2 sequences are MGHRA and YSYEKL. This CDR3 comprises 16 residues. The DNA of the CDR3 is TGCGCCAGCAGCAAAGGGACTAGCGGGAGATACAATGAGCAGTTCTTC. Encoded protein: CASSKGTSGRYNEQFF.

This clonotype was observed a few times. The chain's CDR3 is CASSLGQTIDQPQHF. CDR3 DNA sequence: TGTGCCAGCAGTTTAGGGCAGACTATTGATCAGCCCCAGCATTTT. The chain has TRBV12-3 or TRBV12-4 and TRBJ1-5; no clear D gene. V shed 1 base and J shed 5 bases, with 12 bases lying between them. This CDR3 contains 15 residues.

This rearrangement joins TRBV27 to TRBJ2-2; D gene ambiguous. Trimming shortened V by 5 bases and J by 6 bases, and 10 bases separated the two germline ends. This CDR3 is built from 13 residues. CDR1 MNHEY and CDR2 SMNVEV come from the germline V gene (reference sequence). CDR3 amino acids: CASSVGYAGELFF. In DNA, the CDR3 is TGTGCCAGCAGTGTAGGTTATGCCGGGGAGCTGTTTTTT.

This clonotype was observed a single time. The rearrangement uses TRBV20-1 and TRBJ2-7; tentatively, D is TRBD1 (7 bases). V lost 1 base and J 7 bases, leaving 20 bases between the germline ends. Germline lookup yields CDR1 DFQATT and CDR2 SNEGSKA (reference sequence). The CDR3 length is 15 residues. For the CDR3, the DNA is TGCAGTGCTAGAGCCCGGCGGGACAGCCGAGGGGAGCAGTACTTC. Translating it yields CSARARRDSRGEQYF.

The rearrangement uses TRBV20-1 and TRBJ2-7, with 13 nucleotides matching TRBD2. V trimming: 6 bases; J trimming: 2 bases; junction bases outside the gene matches: 4. Per germline, CDR1 DFQATT and CDR2 SNEGSKA (reference sequence). CDR3 length: 14 amino acids. The CDR3 DNA sequence: TGCAGTGCCGGACTAGCGGGAGATCCCTACGAGCAGTACTTC. This translates into CSAGLAGDPYEQYF.

This rearrangement joins TRBV20-1 to TRBJ2-3; 7 positions agree with TRBD2. CDR1 is DFQATT, CDR2 SNEGSKA, per germline (reference sequence). J lost 1 base, V lost 3 bases, and 7 bases had no gene match. The CDR3 has 15 amino acids. The CDR3 reads CSARPLAARTDTQYF. CDR3 DNA sequence: TGCAGTGCTAGGCCTCTAGCGGCACGCACAGATACGCAGTATTTT.

Of note for this clonotype: Given the absence of the conserved phenylalanine or tryptophan at the CDR3 end, a read error is likely. The chain recombines TRBV12-3 or TRBV12-4 with TRBJ2-3; 12 nucleotides align to TRBD2. CDR3 length equals 15 residues. V lost 4 bases, J lost 7 bases, and 6 bases stayed unmatched. CDR3 bases: TGTGCCAGCAGTTCGACTAGCGGGAGAGCCCATACGCAGTATTCT. Translated, it gives CASSSTSGRAHTQYS.

V usage is TRBV20-1 and J usage is TRBJ1-2; a weak D match, TRBD1 (5 bases). Per the germline V gene, CDR1 is DFQATT and CDR2 is SNEGSKA (reference sequence). V was trimmed by 5 bases and J by 0 bases, leaving 10 bases between them. The CDR3 is 13 residues long. CDR3 loop: CSAQRTTNYGYTF. The CDR3 region has the DNA TGCAGTGCTCAGCGGACAACTAACTATGGCTACACCTTC.

J is TRBJ2-1 and V is TRBV4-1, with TRBD1 matching 7 bases. TRBJ2-7 matches the DNA end more closely, so the J call is doubtful. Germline assignment: CDR1 MGHRA and CDR2 YSYEKL. This CDR3 is 14 amino acids long. CDR3 in amino acids: CASSTGQLDYEQYF. CDR3 DNA: TGCGCCAGCAGCACGGGACAGCTAGACTACGAGCAGTACTTC.

This clonotype has just a few counts. V gene TRBV6-2 or TRBV6-3 combines with J gene TRBJ2-5; no firm D call. Germline values: CDR1 MNHEY, CDR2 SVGEGT. The CDR3 covers 14 residues. V was shortened by 6 bases and J by 2 bases, with 13 bases between the two germline ends. CDR3 in DNA: TGTGCCAGCAGAAATGGGCAGTTACAAGAGACCCAGTACTTC. Amino acids: CASRNGQLQETQYF.

The V gene is TRBV2, the J gene TRBJ2-5; D tentatively reads TRBD1 or TRBD2 (5 bases each). Trimming left V 2 bases short and J 1 base short, with 17 bases between. This CDR3 comprises 17 residues. The germline V gene has CDR1 SNHLY and CDR2 FYNNEI. CDR3 region: CASSEIQWGPFQETQYF. The CDR3 nucleotides read TGTGCCAGCAGTGAAATACAATGGGGACCGTTCCAAGAGACCCAGTACTTC.

The table lists this clonotype with a few counts. The chain couples TRBV11-2 to TRBJ2-1, with D hard to call. Germline V CDR1 and CDR2: SGHAT, FQNNGV. Trimming pared 5 bases from V and 8 bases from J, leaving 10 bases between. The CDR3 contains 12 residues. This CDR3 reads CASSRWVDEQFF. In nucleotides, the CDR3 is TGTGCCAGCAGCCGCTGGGTCGATGAGCAGTTCTTC.

This rearrangement joins TRBV11-2 to TRBJ1-6; no definite D call. The ends were cut back, 5 bases at V and 5 bases at J, with 13 bases in the middle. The length of the CDR3 is 15 residues. CDR1 is SGHAT and CDR2 is FQNNGV in the germline V gene. Written as DNA, the CDR3 is TGTGCCAGCAGCGTCGACCCAAGGAATAATTCACCCCTCCACTTT. Translating gives CASSVDPRNNSPLHF.

V and J are TRBV10-3 and TRBJ1-6, with 8 positions matching TRBD1. CDR3 length: 14 amino acids. Per germline, CDR1 ENHRY and CDR2 SYGVKD. The J segment lost 6 bases and the V segment lost 11 bases, leaving 9 bases of the junction unmatched. CDR3 bases: TGTGCCGCAACTGACAGGGGTGGTAATTCACCCCTCCACTTT. This codes for CAATDRGGNSPLHF.

The chain is built from TRBV11-2 and TRBJ2-1; D may be TRBD2 (6 bases). Germline V gene sequence: CDR1 SGHAT, CDR2 FQNNGV. The V and J ends lost 6 bases and 5 bases respectively, with 17 bases between them. The CDR3 length is 15 residues. CDR3: CASRVISGRDNEQFF. The CDR3, as DNA: TGTGCCAGCAGGGTGATTAGCGGTCGCGACAATGAGCAGTTCTTC.

The V and J genes are TRBV25-1 and TRBJ2-1, with D tentatively TRBD1 (6 bases). Germline V lookup: CDR1 MGHDK, CDR2 SYGVNS. The CDR3 sequence is 11 residues long. V shed 8 bases and J shed 6 bases, with 8 bases lying between them. This CDR3 is CASQQGNEQFF. CDR3 nucleotide sequence: TGTGCCAGCCAACAGGGCAATGAGCAGTTCTTC.

The sample holds a few counts of this clonotype. This chain connects TRBV28 to TRBJ2-5; 14 nucleotides match TRBD2. Germline V lookup: CDR1 MDHEN, CDR2 SYDVKM. V dropped 5 bases and J dropped 2; count of bases not matched to a gene: 4. The CDR3 spans 16 residues. CDR3 sequence reads: CASSPRTSGGQETQYF. As DNA, the CDR3 is TGTGCCAGCAGTCCTCGGACTAGCGGGGGGCAAGAGACCCAGTACTTC.

This chain links TRBV19 with TRBJ2-2; no clear D gene. V lost 7 bases and J lost 1, with 7 bases in between. The length of the CDR3 is 13 residues. Germline V gene sequence: CDR1 LNHDA, CDR2 SQIVND (reference sequence). The CDR3 DNA reads as TGTGCCAGTACCCCCATGAACACCGGGGAGCTGTTTTTT. Protein sequence: CASTPMNTGELFF.

The J gene is TRBJ1-2, the V gene TRBV27; 7 bases map to TRBD1. The V segment lost 6 bases and the J segment 0 bases; nucleotides outside the gene matches: 4. The germline V gene encodes CDR1 MNHEY and CDR2 SMNVEV (reference sequence). This CDR3 contains 14 residues. The CDR3 protein is CASSNRGSNYGYTF. As DNA, the CDR3 is TGTGCCAGCAGCAACAGGGGTTCTAACTATGGCTACACCTTC.